This entry lists 4 T cell receptor beta chains sequenced from one sample in a study of Graves' ophthalmopathy and Graves' hyperthyroidism (dated by TCRdb to 2017 to 2018). Sequencing relied on an Illumina HiSeq 2000. TCR beta CDR3 regions were amplified from RNA transcripts for repertoire sequencing. The first round of RT-PCR was done with HTBI primers and the Qiagen OneStep RT-PCR kit, and was followed by a second round of multiplex PCR, then size selection and purification. TCRdb itself trimmed the public reads at Q25 with fastp, ran MiXCR and retained productive beta chains. Identical CDR3 proteins give one entry, which carries the most common genes and DNA. In this sample the table shows 500,000 to 600,000 distinct CDR3 sequences, just under 40% of which occur a single time. Together, the top ten hold 4% to 5% of the sample. Material: peripheral blood or thyroid tissue (not recorded which). The receptors derive from an adult man with Graves' hyperthyroidism.

This sequence joins TRBV10-2 and TRBJ2-7; D is unclear. Looked up from germline, CDR1 is WSHSY and CDR2 is SAAADI. This CDR3 is 15 amino acids long. Trimming pared 0 bases from V and 3 bases from J, leaving 12 bases between. The CDR3 DNA reads TGCGCCAGCAGTGAGTCTGAGGATACGCTCTACGAGCAGTACTTC. This gives the protein CASSESEDTLYEQYF.

The chain combines TRBV30 with TRBJ2-5; D may be TRBD2 (7 bases). There are 13 residues in the CDR3. In germline, CDR1 is GTSNPN, CDR2 SVGIG (reference sequence). The V and J ends lost 4 bases and 4 bases respectively, with 13 bases between them. CDR3 DNA sequence: TGTGCCTGGATCCAGGGGAGGGGAGAGACCCAGTACTTC. Protein: CAWIQGRGETQYF.

The chain employs TRBV10-1 and TRBJ2-1, with TRBD2 identical over 13 bases. The germline CDR1 and CDR2 sequences are WNHNN and SYGVQD (reference sequence). V gave up 3 bases and J gave up 8 bases; unmatched junction bases: 7. The CDR3 extends over 16 amino acids. CDR3 DNA: TGCGCCAGCAGTGAACTAGCGGGAGGGCTCCGAGATGAGCAGTTCTTC. Protein: CASSELAGGLRDEQFF.

This chain connects TRBV18 to TRBJ2-5, with 7 bases identical to TRBD2. The J segment lost 2 bases and the V segment lost 3 bases, leaving 6 bases of the junction unmatched. The germline V gene encodes CDR1 KGHSH and CDR2 LQKENI. CDR3 length: 15 residues. The DNA for the CDR3 is TGTGCCAGCTCACCTCTAGCGGCAGGGCAAGAGACCCAGTACTTC. Encoded protein: CASSPLAAGQETQYF.